The 16 T cell receptor beta chains listed next were all sequenced from one sample in a study of shared T cell receptors in the human thymus. TCRdb keeps only in-frame clones here, not all; method: immunoSEQ multiplex PCR. The sample records roughly 700,000 clones, 88% being singletons. The data also belong to a second study, concerning human thymus T cells.

The sample was thymocytes. The receptors stem from a boy under two years old with a congenital heart defect.

This clone has a single count. The chain combines TRBV29-1 with TRBJ2-3, with 9 bases lining up with TRBD2. Germline values: CDR1 SQVTM, CDR2 ANQGSEA. V lost 4 bases, J lost 4 bases, and 15 bases stayed unmatched. The CDR3 runs 17 residues. CDR3 in DNA: TGCAGCGTTGTGGGGTCCCCGCTAGCGGGAAGGTCAGATACGCAGTATTTT. Translating gives CSVVGSPLAGRSDTQYF.

CDR3 coding DNA: TGTGCCAGCAGCAACTCGGACAAGAGCTCCTACAATGAGCAGTTCTTC. It yields the protein CASSNSDKSSYNEQFF. J is TRBJ2-1 and V is TRBV21-1; the tabulated D call, TRBD1, remains unverified against the DNA. TRBV21-1 is shown as a pseudogene. CDR3 length: 16 amino acids.

This chain links TRBV4-2 with TRBJ2-3; D unresolved. Germline V gene sequence: CDR1 LGHNA, CDR2 YNFKEQ. This CDR3 is 12 amino acids long. V lost 5 bases and J 8 bases, leaving 11 bases between the germline ends. The CDR3 nucleotides read TGTGCCAGCAGCTCGGCCCCAGGTACGCAGTATTTT. Translation: CASSSAPGTQYF.

This sequence joins TRBV9 and TRBJ2-1; 8 positions match TRBD2. V dropped 2 bases and J dropped 8; count of bases not matched to a gene: 3. The CDR3 is 13 residues long. From germline, CDR1 is SGDLS and CDR2 YYNGEE. Written as DNA, the CDR3 is TGTGCCAGCAGCGTGGGACTAGACGATGAGCAGTTCTTC. Translation: CASSVGLDDEQFF.

V gene TRBV11-2 combines with J gene TRBJ2-7, with D perhaps matching TRBD2 (5 bases). CDR1 is SGHAT and CDR2 is FQNNGV in the germline V gene. V lost 4 bases and J lost 9, with 13 bases in between. The length of the CDR3 is 12 residues. The CDR3: CASSSYTGLQYF. The CDR3 DNA sequence: TGTGCCAGCAGCTCCTACACTGGACTGCAGTACTTC.

J is TRBJ2-7 and V is TRBV5-6; TRBD2 might be the D (6 bases). Germline values: CDR1 SGHDT, CDR2 YYEEEE. This CDR3 contains 14 residues. Trimming took 0 bases from V and 9 from J, leaving 16 bases between them. CDR3 loop: CASSLAFGSFAQYF. The CDR3 DNA sequence: TGTGCCAGCAGCTTGGCCTTCGGGAGTTTTGCGCAGTACTTC.

The chain has TRBV6-1 and TRBJ2-5; 9 nucleotides line up with TRBD2. The CDR3 is 17 amino acids. Germline V CDR1 and CDR2: MNHNS, SASEGT. The V segment lost 4 bases and the J segment 5 bases; nucleotides outside the gene matches: 14. This CDR3 is CASSAPGEREDRETQYF. The CDR3 nucleotides read TGTGCCAGCAGTGCCCCGGGAGAGCGGGAGGACCGGGAGACCCAGTACTTC.

The J gene is TRBJ2-7, the V gene TRBV27, with a possible D match to TRBD1 (6 bases). The germline V gene has CDR1 MNHEY and CDR2 SMNVEV (reference sequence). The germline V and J ends were trimmed by 5 bases and 6 bases, with 14 bases remaining between them. The CDR3 is 13 amino acids. The CDR3: CASSPGGPSEQYF. CDR3 nucleotide sequence: TGTGCCAGCAGTCCTGGGGGCCCCTCCGAGCAGTACTTC.

The V gene is TRBV6-5, the J gene TRBJ2-3, with 12 bases fitting TRBD2. Germline CDR1 reads MNHEY; CDR2 reads SVGAGI. This CDR3 has 14 residues. Trimming took 2 bases from V and 6 from J; bases not matched to a gene: 0. CDR3 residues: CASSYLAGGDTQYF. Written as DNA, the CDR3 is TGTGCCAGCAGTTACCTAGCGGGGGGGGATACGCAGTATTTT.

The rearrangement uses TRBV2 and TRBJ2-7, with TRBD1 identical over 7 bases. The ends lost 4 bases at V and 0 bases at J; junction bases unmatched: 15. Germline loops: CDR1 SNHLY, CDR2 FYNNEI. This CDR3 has 18 residues. Here the CDR3 reads CASSGQGSVVARSYEQYF. DNA for the CDR3: TGTGCCAGCAGTGGACAGGGTAGTGTGGTAGCGCGCTCCTACGAGCAGTACTTC.

The V gene is TRBV25-1, the J gene TRBJ2-7; possibly TRBD1 for D (5 bases). V was trimmed by 2 bases and J by 0 bases, leaving 11 bases between them. CDR3 size: 15 residues. The germline V gene encodes CDR1 MGHDK and CDR2 SYGVNS. DNA of the CDR3: TGTGCCAGCAGTGAAGGGGCCTACGTCTCCTACGAGCAGTACTTC. Translating gives CASSEGAYVSYEQYF.

This clone was counted only a few times. The gene calls are TRBV28 and TRBJ2-7; 10 bases align to TRBD1. Germline V lookup: CDR1 MDHEN, CDR2 SYDVKM. Trimming at V came to 7 bases and at J to 6 bases, leaving 6 bases not matched to a gene. This CDR3 comprises 13 residues. CDR3 coding DNA: TGTGCCAGCACCAAGACAGGGGGCGGCGAGCAGTACTTC. This translates into CASTKTGGGEQYF.

This chain uses TRBV27 with TRBJ1-5, with unresolved D. V lost 3 bases to trimming and J lost 5 bases, with 8 bases between them. The CDR3 runs 13 residues. The V gene's germline CDR1 is MNHEY and CDR2 SMNVEV (reference sequence). CDR3: CASSLVPDQPQHF. In DNA form, the CDR3 reads TGTGCCAGCAGTTTGGTTCCGGATCAGCCCCAGCATTTT.

This chain connects TRBV7-9 to TRBJ2-5; no clear D. Germline V gene sequence: CDR1 SEHNR, CDR2 FQNEAQ (reference sequence). This CDR3 has 15 residues. Trimming left V 4 bases short and J 3 bases short, with 15 bases between. CDR3 DNA: TGTGCCAGCAGCTATACCCTTGGCGGAAAAGAGACCCAGTACTTC. This sequence encodes CASSYTLGGKETQYF. Full variable domain (remainder filled in from reference TRBV7-9 and TRBJ2-5): DTGVSQNPRHKITKRGQNVTFRCDPISEHNRLYWYRQTLGQGPEFLTYFQNEAQLEKSRLLSDRFSAERPKGSFSTLEIQRTEQGDSAMYLCASSYTLGGKETQYFGPGTRLLVL.

The V call is TRBV7-6, the J call TRBJ2-3; a possible D gene is TRBD2 (5 bases). In germline, CDR1 is SGHVS, CDR2 FNYEAQ. Between the trimmed V and J ends, which lost 1 base and 2 bases, there was a span of 25 bases. The CDR3 runs 20 residues. The CDR3 is CASSLEVYRSRSGNTDTQYF. DNA of the CDR3: TGTGCCAGCAGCTTAGAAGTGTACCGGTCGAGGAGCGGAAACACAGATACGCAGTATTTT.

The CDR3 here is CASSLWTSGRRETQYF. The CDR3 DNA reads as TGTGCCAGCAGCTTATGGACTAGCGGGAGGAGGGAGACCCAGTACTTC. The J gene is TRBJ2-5, the V gene TRBV7-2; 14 nucleotides match TRBD2. Looked up from germline, CDR1 is SGHTA and CDR2 is FQGNSA. The CDR3 totals 16 residues. J was trimmed by 5 bases and V by 2 bases; bases with no gene match: 4.